A selection of T cell receptor beta chains follows, all from one sample in a study of cytomegalovirus exposure and HLA in healthy donors. Profiling relied on immunoSEQ multiplex PCR, and the TCRdb table lists in-frame clones only, not all of them. Seen here are about 93,000 clones, around 77% observed once, and the top ten hold 0.57%. Sequencing was carried out using PBMCs. Every receptor here comes from a man younger than 45 in good health and CMV-seronegative. Both conserved end residues are part of each CDR3. The D gene is left open where the match is weak. Size values are once, few and many counts, or a class for expanded clones, and some rows have none.

j_gene | v_gene | abundance | d_gene | CDR3aa | CDR3nt
TRBJ1-2 | TRBV15 | - | - | CATSRVYGPYGYTF | TGTGCCACCAGCAGAGTTTATGGGCCCTATGGCTACACCTTC
TRBJ2-1 | TRBV4-1 | - | - | CASSLTESSYNEQFF | TGCGCCAGCAGCCTAACAGAGAGCTCCTACAATGAGCAGTTCTTC
TRBJ2-3 | TRBV18 | - | - | CASSRAREGLDTQYF | TGTGCCAGCTCACGGGCCAGAGAAGGTCTAGATACGCAGTATTTT
TRBJ2-1 | TRBV5-4 | - | - | CETRRYNEQFF | TGTGAGACACGGCGCTACAATGAGCAGTTCTTC
TRBJ1-1 | TRBV6-6 | - | - | CASSYSSGGEAFF | TGTGCCAGCAGTTACTCGAGCGGTGGGGAAGCTTTCTTT
TRBJ1-1 | TRBV6-5 | few | - | CASSYSSPQIEAFF | TGTGCCAGCAGTTACTCGAGTCCACAGATTGAAGCTTTCTTT
TRBJ1-5 | TRBV10-3 | once | - | CAISESTGGNQPQHF | TGTGCCATCAGTGAGTCGACCGGGGGCAATCAGCCCCAGCATTTT
TRBJ1-3 | TRBV7-2 | - | - | CAILYEPGNTIYF | TGTGCCATCCTATACGAGCCCGGAAACACCATATATTTT
TRBJ1-2 | TRBV6-5 | - | - | CASRGLYYGYTF | TGTGCCAGCAGGGGCCTCTACTATGGCTACACCTTC
TRBJ2-1 | TRBV13 | - | - | CASSFLGANEQFF | TGTGCCAGCAGCTTTCTAGGGGCCAATGAGCAGTTCTTC
TRBJ2-6 | TRBV4-1 | - | TRBD1 | CASSPDRFGANVLTF | TGCGCCAGCAGTCCGGACAGGTTCGGGGCCAACGTCCTGACTTTC
TRBJ1-2 | TRBV27 | - | - | CASSLSTLANYGYTF | TGTGCCAGCAGTTTATCGACGCTAGCTAACTATGGCTACACCTTC
TRBJ1-1 | TRBV29-1 | - | TRBD1 | CSVRGTEKGWNTEAFF | TGCAGCGTTCGGGGGACAGAAAAGGGTTGGAACACTGAAGCTTTCTTT
TRBJ1-6 | TRBV19 | - | TRBD1 | CASSINWDREGSPLHF | TGTGCCAGTAGTATAAACTGGGACAGGGAGGGTTCACCCCTCCACTTT
TRBJ1-1 | TRBV2 | - | - | CARPQGNTEAFF | TGTGCCAGACCCCAGGGGAACACTGAAGCTTTCTTT
TRBJ1-2 | TRBV4-3 | once | - | CASSQDPGVPGGYTF | TGCGCCAGCAGCCAAGATCCCGGGGTACCGGGTGGCTACACCTTC
TRBJ1-5 | TRBV2 | - | - | CASRAQQGYNQPQHF | TGTGCCAGCAGAGCTCAACAGGGATACAATCAGCCCCAGCATTTT
TRBJ2-1 | TRBV27 | once | TRBD2 | CASSLSVAGNEQFF | TGTGCCAGCAGTTTATCGGTAGCGGGCAATGAGCAGTTCTTC
TRBJ2-1 | TRBV11-3 | - | - | CASSSYTNPNNEQFF | TGTGCCAGCAGCTCGTATACTAACCCCAACAATGAGCAGTTCTTC
TRBJ2-1 | TRBV6-1 | once | TRBD2 | CASSYSGRYNEQFF | TGTGCCAGCAGTTATAGCGGGCGCTACAATGAGCAGTTCTTC
TRBJ2-3 | TRBV2 | once | TRBD1 | CASRPNRDRGVVVF | TGTGCCAGCAGGCCCAACCGGGACAGGGGGGTAGTCGTATTT
TRBJ1-3 | TRBV2 | - | - | CASSEWGTGNTIYF | TGTGCCAGCAGTGAATGGGGCACTGGAAACACCATATATTTT
TRBJ1-6 | TRBV28 | - | TRBD1 | CASSFSGGYNSPLHF | TGTGCCAGCAGTTTTTCAGGGGGTTATAATTCACCCCTCCACTTT
TRBJ2-6 | TRBV18 | - | - | CASLPTGGANVLTF | TGTGCCAGCTTACCGACGGGTGGGGCCAACGTCCTGACTTTC
TRBJ1-2 | TRBV5-1 | - | TRBD1 | CASSLVTGGYYGYTF | TGCGCCAGCAGCTTGGTGACAGGGGGCTATTATGGCTACACCTTC
TRBJ2-3 | TRBV5-1 | - | TRBD1 | CASSQDRGTTDTQYF | TGCGCCAGCAGCCAGGACAGGGGGACGACAGATACGCAGTATTTT
TRBJ2-1 | TRBV15 | - | TRBD2 | CATSRGLLAGANEQFF | TGTGCCACCAGCAGAGGTCTACTAGCGGGAGCGAATGAGCAGTTCTTC
TRBJ2-5 | TRBV4-1 | - | TRBD2 | CASSHPRAGGPQETQYF | TGCGCCAGCAGCCATCCCCGTGCGGGGGGCCCCCAAGAGACCCAGTACTTC
TRBJ1-1 | TRBV10-1 | few | - | CASSRGMNTEAFF | TGCGCCAGCAGTCGGGGGATGAACACTGAAGCTTTCTTT
TRBJ2-1 | TRBV9 | - | TRBD2 | CASSPAGNYNEQFF | TGTGCCAGCAGCCCAGCGGGGAATTACAATGAGCAGTTCTTC
TRBJ2-7 | TRBV29-1 | - | - | CSVEGARSYEQYF | TGCAGCGTTGAGGGGGCCAGGTCCTACGAGCAGTACTTC
TRBJ2-5 | TRBV9 | - | - | CASSVNMQGGQETQYF | TGTGCCAGCAGCGTTAACATGCAGGGGGGCCAAGAGACCCAGTACTTC
TRBJ1-2 | TRBV6-6 | - | - | CASSTFPYGYTF | TGTGCCAGCAGTACTTTCCCTTATGGCTACACCTTC
TRBJ1-2 | TRBV5-4 | - | - | CASSLVGESGYTF | TGTGCCAGCAGCTTGGTCGGAGAGAGTGGCTACACCTTC
TRBJ1-5 | TRBV5-6 | - | - | CASSAGGGNMGFPQHF | TGTGCCAGCAGCGCGGGGGGGGGAAACATGGGATTCCCCCAGCATTTT
TRBJ1-1 | TRBV11-1 | - | - | CASSLVGTKAFF | TGTGCCAGCAGCTTAGTTGGCACAAAAGCTTTCTTT
TRBJ1-1 | TRBV21-1 | - | - | CASSKGPLAASVNTEAFF | TGTGCCAGCAGCAAAGGGCCCCTTGCCGCAAGTGTGAACACTGAAGCTTTCTTT
TRBJ2-7 | TRBV6-1 | few | - | CASSTGSGYEQYF | TGTGCCAGCAGTACCGGATCGGGCTACGAGCAGTACTTC
TRBJ2-1 | TRBV19 | - | - | CASSIGGNEQFF | TGTGCCAGTAGTATCGGGGGAAATGAGCAGTTCTTC
TRBJ2-2 | TRBV10-3 | - | TRBD2 | CAISELAGEAWELFF | TGTGCCATCAGTGAACTAGCGGGAGAAGCTTGGGAGCTGTTTTTT
TRBJ2-2 | TRBV18 | once | - | CASSPGATNTGELFF | TGTGCCAGCTCACCGGGGGCTACGAACACCGGGGAGCTGTTTTTT
TRBJ2-1 | TRBV10-3 | - | TRBD1 | CAITPTGATNNEQFF | TGTGCCATCACTCCGACAGGGGCCACGAACAATGAGCAGTTCTTC
TRBJ1-1 | TRBV6-5 | few | - | CASSYSGGLGNTEAFF | TGTGCCAGCAGTTACTCGGGGGGGCTGGGGAACACTGAAGCTTTCTTT
TRBJ2-6 | TRBV7-2 | - | - | CASSPKRALISGANVLTF | TGTGCCAGCAGCCCCAAGAGAGCATTGATCTCTGGGGCCAACGTCCTGACTTTC
TRBJ2-3 | TRBV9 | - | - | CASSVALGLAGTDTQYF | TGTGCCAGCAGCGTAGCCTTAGGGCTAGCAGGCACAGATACGCAGTATTTT